The sequence of this T cell receptor beta chain was determined in a study of CD8+CD57+ T cells in acquired aplastic anemia. For CDR3 and TCR beta VDJ profiling, genomic DNA was the template used. One entry per CDR3 protein results from TCRdb running MiXCR on the reads. The profile shows over 150,000 distinct CDR3 sequences, roughly two thirds of them singletons. Patients picked for sequencing had shown CD8+CD57+ cell expansion detected by flow cytometry. The V and J ends lost 0 bases and 6 bases respectively, with 10 bases between them. The CDR3 spans 14 residues. Germline V gene data show CDR1 as SGHRS and CDR2 as YFSETQ.

The gene calls are TRBV5-1 and TRBJ1-3; D unclear. This clonotype was obtained from a human donor with aplastic anemia. Source material: sorted CD4+, CD8+, or CD8+CD57+ T cells (not recorded which) from PBMCs. This CDR3 is CASSLAGVENTIYF. The CDR3 nucleotides read TGCGCCAGCAGCTTGGCCGGGGTGGAAAACACCATATATTTT.